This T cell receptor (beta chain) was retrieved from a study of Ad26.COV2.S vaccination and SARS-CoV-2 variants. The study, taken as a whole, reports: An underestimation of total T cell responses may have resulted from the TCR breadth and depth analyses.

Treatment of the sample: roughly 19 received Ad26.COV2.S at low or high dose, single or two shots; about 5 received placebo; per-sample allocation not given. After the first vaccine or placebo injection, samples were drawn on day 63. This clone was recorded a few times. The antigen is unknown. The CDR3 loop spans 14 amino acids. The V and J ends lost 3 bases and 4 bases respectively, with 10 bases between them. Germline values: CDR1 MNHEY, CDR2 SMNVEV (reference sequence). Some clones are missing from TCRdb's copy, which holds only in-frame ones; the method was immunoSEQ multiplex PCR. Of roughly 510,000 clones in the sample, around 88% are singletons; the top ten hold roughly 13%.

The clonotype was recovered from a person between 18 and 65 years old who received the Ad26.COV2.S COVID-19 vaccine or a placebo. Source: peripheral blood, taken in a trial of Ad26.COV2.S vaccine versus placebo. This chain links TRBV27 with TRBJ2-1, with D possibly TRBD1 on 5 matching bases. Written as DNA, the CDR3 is TGTGCCAGCAGTTTGCAGGGTTGGTACAATGAGCAGTTCTTC. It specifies CASSLQGWYNEQFF.